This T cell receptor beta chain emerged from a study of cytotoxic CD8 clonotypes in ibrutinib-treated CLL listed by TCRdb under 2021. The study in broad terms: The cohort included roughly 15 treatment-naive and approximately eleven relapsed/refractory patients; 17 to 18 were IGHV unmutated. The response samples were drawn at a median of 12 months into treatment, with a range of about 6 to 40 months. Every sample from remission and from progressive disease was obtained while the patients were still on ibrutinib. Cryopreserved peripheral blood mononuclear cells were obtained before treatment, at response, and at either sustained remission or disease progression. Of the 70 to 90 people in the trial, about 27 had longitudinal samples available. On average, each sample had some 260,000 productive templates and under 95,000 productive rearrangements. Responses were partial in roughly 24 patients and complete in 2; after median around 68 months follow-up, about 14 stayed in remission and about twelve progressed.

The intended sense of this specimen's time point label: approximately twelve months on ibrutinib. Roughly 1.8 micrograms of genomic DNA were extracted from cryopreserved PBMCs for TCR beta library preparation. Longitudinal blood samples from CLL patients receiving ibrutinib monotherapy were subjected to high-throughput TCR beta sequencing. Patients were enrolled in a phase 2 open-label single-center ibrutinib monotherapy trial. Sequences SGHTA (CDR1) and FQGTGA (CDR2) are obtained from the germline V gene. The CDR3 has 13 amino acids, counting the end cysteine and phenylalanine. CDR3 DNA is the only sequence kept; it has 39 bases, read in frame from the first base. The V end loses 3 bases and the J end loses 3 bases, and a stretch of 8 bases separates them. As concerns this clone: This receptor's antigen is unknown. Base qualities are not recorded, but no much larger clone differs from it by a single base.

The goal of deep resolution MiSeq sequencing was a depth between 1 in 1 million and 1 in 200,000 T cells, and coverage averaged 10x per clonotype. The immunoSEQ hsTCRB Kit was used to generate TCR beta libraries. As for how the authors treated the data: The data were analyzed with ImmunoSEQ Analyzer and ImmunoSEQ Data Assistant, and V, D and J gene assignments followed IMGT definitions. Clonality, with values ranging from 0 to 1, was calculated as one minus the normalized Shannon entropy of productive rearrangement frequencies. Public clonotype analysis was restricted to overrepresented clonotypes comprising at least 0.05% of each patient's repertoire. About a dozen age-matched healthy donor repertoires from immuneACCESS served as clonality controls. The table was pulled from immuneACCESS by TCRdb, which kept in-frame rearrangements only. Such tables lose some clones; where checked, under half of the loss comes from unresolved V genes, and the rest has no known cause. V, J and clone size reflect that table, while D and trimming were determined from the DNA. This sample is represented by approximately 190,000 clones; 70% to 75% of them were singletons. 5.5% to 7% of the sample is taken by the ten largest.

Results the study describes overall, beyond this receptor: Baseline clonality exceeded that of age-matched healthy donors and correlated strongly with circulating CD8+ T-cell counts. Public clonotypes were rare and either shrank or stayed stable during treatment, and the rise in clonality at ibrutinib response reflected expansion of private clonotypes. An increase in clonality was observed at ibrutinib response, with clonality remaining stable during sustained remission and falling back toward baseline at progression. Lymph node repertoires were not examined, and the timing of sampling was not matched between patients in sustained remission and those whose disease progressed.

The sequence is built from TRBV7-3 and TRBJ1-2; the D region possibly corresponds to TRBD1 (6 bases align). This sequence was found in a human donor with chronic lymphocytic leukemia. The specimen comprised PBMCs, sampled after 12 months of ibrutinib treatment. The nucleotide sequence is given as TGTGCCAGCAGCTTCGGACAGTACTATGGCTACACCTTC. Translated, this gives CASSFGQYYGYTF.